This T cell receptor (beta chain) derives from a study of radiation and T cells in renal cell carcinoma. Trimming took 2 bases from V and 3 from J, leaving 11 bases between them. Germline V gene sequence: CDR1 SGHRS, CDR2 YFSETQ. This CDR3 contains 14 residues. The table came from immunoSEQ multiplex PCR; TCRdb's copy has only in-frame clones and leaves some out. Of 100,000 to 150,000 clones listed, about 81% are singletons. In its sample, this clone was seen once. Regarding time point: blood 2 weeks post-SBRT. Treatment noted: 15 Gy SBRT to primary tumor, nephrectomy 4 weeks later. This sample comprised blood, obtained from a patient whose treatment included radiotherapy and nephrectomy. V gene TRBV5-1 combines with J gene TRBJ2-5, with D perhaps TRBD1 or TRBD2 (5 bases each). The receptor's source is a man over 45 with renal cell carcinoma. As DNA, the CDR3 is TGCGCCAGCAGCTTAGTCGGGGCAGAAGAGACCCAGTACTTC. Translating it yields CASSLVGAEETQYF.